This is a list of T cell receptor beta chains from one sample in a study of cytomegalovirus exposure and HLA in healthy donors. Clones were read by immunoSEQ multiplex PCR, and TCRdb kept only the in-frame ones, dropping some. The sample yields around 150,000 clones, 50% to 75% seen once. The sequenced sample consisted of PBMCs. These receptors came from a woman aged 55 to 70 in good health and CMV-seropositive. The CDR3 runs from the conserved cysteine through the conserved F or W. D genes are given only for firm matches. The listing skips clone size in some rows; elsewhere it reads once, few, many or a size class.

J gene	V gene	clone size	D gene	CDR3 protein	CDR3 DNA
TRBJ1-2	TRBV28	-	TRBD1	CASSPTGASNYGYTF	TGTGCCAGCAGTCCCACAGGGGCCTCTAACTATGGCTACACCTTC
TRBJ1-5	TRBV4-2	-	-	CASSQGQASGQPQHF	TGTGCCAGCAGCCAAGGACAGGCCTCAGGGCAGCCCCAGCATTTT
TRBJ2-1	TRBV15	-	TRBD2	CATSRTSGGNRNEQFF	TGTGCCACCAGCAGGACTAGCGGGGGGAATAGGAATGAGCAGTTCTTC
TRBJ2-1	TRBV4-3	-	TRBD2	CASSQEGPGLAGYNEQFF	TGCGCCAGCAGCCAAGAGGGCCCCGGACTAGCGGGATACAATGAGCAGTTCTTC
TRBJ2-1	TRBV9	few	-	CASSVDFYGNEQFF	TGTGCCAGCAGCGTAGATTTTTACGGCAATGAGCAGTTCTTC
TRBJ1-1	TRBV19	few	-	CASSVKGTEAFF	TGTGCCAGTAGTGTAAAGGGGACTGAAGCTTTCTTT
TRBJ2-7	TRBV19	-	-	CASSIETGFSEQYF	TGTGCCAGTAGTATAGAGACAGGTTTTTCTGAGCAGTACTTC
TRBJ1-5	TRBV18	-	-	CASSFGQPGQPQHF	TGTGCCAGCTCATTTGGACAGCCCGGGCAGCCCCAGCATTTT
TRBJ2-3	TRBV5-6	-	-	CASSRGDRLRGTDTQYF	TGTGCCAGCAGCCGCGGTGACAGGCTAAGAGGCACAGATACGCAGTATTTT
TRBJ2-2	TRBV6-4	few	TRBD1	CASSVGTGDTGELFF	TGTGCCAGCAGTGTAGGGACAGGGGACACCGGGGAGCTGTTTTTT
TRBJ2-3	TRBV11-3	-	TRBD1	CASSPRPVDRGQATQYF	TGTGCCAGCAGCCCCCGCCCCGTAGACAGGGGGCAGGCTACGCAGTATTTT
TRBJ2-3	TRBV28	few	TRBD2	CASSFRFGTSGSYSDTQYF	TGTGCCAGCAGTTTTCGATTCGGGACTAGCGGGAGTTACTCAGATACGCAGTATTTT
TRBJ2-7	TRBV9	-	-	CASSQDQGTYEQYF	TGTGCCAGCAGCCAAGACCAGGGAACCTACGAGCAGTACTTC
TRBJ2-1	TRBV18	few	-	CASSPPGAETYNEQFF	TGTGCCAGCTCACCACCGGGAGCAGAGACGTACAATGAGCAGTTCTTC
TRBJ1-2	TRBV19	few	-	CASSTTDRAIYGYTF	TGTGCCAGTAGTACCACGGACAGAGCTATTTATGGCTACACCTTC
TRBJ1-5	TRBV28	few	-	CASSLRAGFQPQHF	TGTGCCAGCAGTTTACGCGCAGGGTTTCAGCCCCAGCATTTT
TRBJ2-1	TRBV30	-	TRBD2	CAWSRPSGSVQQFF	TGTGCCTGGAGTAGACCTAGCGGGAGTGTGCAGCAGTTCTTC
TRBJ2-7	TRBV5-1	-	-	CASSSDTYEQYF	TGCGCCAGCAGCTCCGACACCTACGAGCAGTACTTC